These 32 T cell receptor beta chains share one sample of origin, sequenced in a study of regulatory T cells in long-lasting Graves disease. The authors built TCR beta libraries using iRepertoire HTBI primers and Arm-PCR of CDR3 regions. From the multiplex PCR reads, TCRdb called clonotypes with MiXCR, one entry per CDR3 protein. This table has hundreds of thousands of distinct CDR3 sequences, roughly 15% appearing once. As to time point: newly diagnosed GD, antithyroid drugs for less than 3 months. From PBMCs, RNA was extracted and then used to make the TCR library. In addition, the sample was reused for a study of T cells in Graves' hyperthyroidism and ophthalmopathy.

This specimen consisted of peripheral blood mononuclear cells (PBMCs), obtained at new diagnosis, from a patient treated with antithyroid drugs. The receptors here all came from a middle-aged woman with Graves disease.

This clonotype was detected only a few times. This chain joins TRBV28 and TRBJ1-5; 8 bases map to TRBD1. The germline V gene encodes CDR1 MDHEN and CDR2 SYDVKM. The J segment lost 1 base and the V segment lost 5 bases, leaving 7 bases of the junction unmatched. This CDR3 has 16 residues. The CDR3 sequence: CASSRTGGGSNQPQHF. The CDR3 DNA reads TGTGCCAGCAGTAGAACAGGGGGAGGGAGCAATCAGCCCCAGCATTTT.

This clonotype was seen a few times. The chain recombines TRBV7-9 with TRBJ1-3, with 12 bases matching TRBD1. The CDR3 extends over 17 amino acids. Germline CDR1 reads SEHNR; CDR2 reads FQNEAQ (reference sequence). V lost 5 bases to trimming and J lost 3 bases; unmatched junction nucleotides: 8. DNA for the CDR3: TGTGCCAGCAGCACACGGGACAGGGGGCTGGATGGAAACACCATATATTTT. Amino acids: CASSTRDRGLDGNTIYF.

This clonotype was seen a handful of times. The chain links TRBV6-5 to TRBJ1-2; TRBD1 might be the D (5 bases). This CDR3 is 14 amino acids long. Looked up from germline, CDR1 is MNHEY and CDR2 is SVGAGI. V shed 0 bases and J shed 4 bases, with 9 bases lying between them. This CDR3 is CASSYSARVYGYTF. DNA for the CDR3: TGTGCCAGCAGTTACTCCGCCAGGGTCTATGGCTACACCTTC.

This clonotype was detected only once. This sequence joins TRBV4-1 and TRBJ2-1, with D perhaps matching TRBD2 (6 bases). CDR3 length equals 18 residues. Germline assignment: CDR1 MGHRA and CDR2 YSYEKL. The ends were cut back, 1 base at V and 4 bases at J, with 20 bases in the middle. CDR3 amino acids: CASSQGPSIGGIYNEQFF. As DNA, the CDR3 is TGCGCCAGCAGCCAAGGACCGTCAATAGGCGGGATTTACAATGAGCAGTTCTTC.

This clonotype was counted at least ten times. The chain couples TRBV12-3 or TRBV12-4 to TRBJ1-3; D not resolved. V was trimmed by 3 bases and J by 0 bases, leaving 6 bases between them. This CDR3 spans 14 amino acids. The CDR3 reads CASSFDVSGNTIYF. The DNA for the CDR3 is TGTGCCAGCAGTTTCGATGTCTCTGGAAACACCATATATTTT.

Notes on this clonotype: A far more abundant clone sits one base away, making this likely a read error. The chain couples TRBV7-9 to TRBJ2-2, with 11 bases matching TRBD2. The CDR3 is made up of 15 amino acids. V shed 5 bases and J 7 bases; nucleotides not matched to a gene: 6. CDR1 is SEHNR and CDR2 is FQNEAQ in the germline V gene (reference sequence). Here the CDR3 DNA reads TGTGCCAGCAGCCCCGGGACTAGCGGATACGGGGAGCTGTTTTTT. Its protein product is CASSPGTSGYGELFF. The full variable domain, in which reference TRBV7-9 and TRBJ2-2 provide the parts outside the CDR3, is DTGVSQNPRHKITKRGQNVTFRCDPISEHNRLYWYRQTLGQGPEFLTYFQNEAQLEKSRLLSDRFSAERPKGSFSTLEIQRTEQGDSAMYLCASSPGTSGYGELFFGEGSRLTVL.

J is TRBJ2-2 and V is TRBV3-1; 10 nucleotides line up with TRBD2. Germline trimming cut 2 bases from V and 4 bases from J; bases unmatched to any gene: 1. Germline lookup yields CDR1 LGHDT and CDR2 YNNKEL (reference sequence). CDR3 length: 15 amino acids. CDR3 protein: CASSQLAGATGELFF. In DNA form, the CDR3 reads TGTGCCAGCAGCCAACTAGCGGGAGCCACCGGGGAGCTGTTTTTT.

The gene calls are TRBV20-1 and TRBJ1-6; tentatively, D is TRBD1 (5 bases). CDR1 is DFQATT and CDR2 is SNEGSKA in the germline V gene (reference sequence). V shed 1 base and J shed 5 bases, with 6 bases lying between them. CDR3 length: 13 amino acids. Written as DNA, the CDR3 is TGCAGTGCTAGAGTGGACAATAATTCACCCCTCCACTTT. Encoded protein: CSARVDNNSPLHF.

This clonotype occurred many times. J is TRBJ1-2 and V is TRBV3-1; a weak D match, TRBD1 (5 bases). Germline V gives CDR1 LGHDT, CDR2 YNNKEL (reference sequence). V was pared by 2 bases and J by 9 bases, with 10 bases between. The CDR3 contains 12 residues. The CDR3 reads CASSQTQGRYTF. For the CDR3, the DNA is TGTGCCAGCAGCCAAACGCAGGGTCGCTACACCTTC.

On this clonotype: A read error is likely here: a far larger clone is one base away. The chain uses TRBV10-2 and TRBJ2-5; tentatively, D is TRBD1 (5 bases). With 6 bases removed from V and 4 bases from J, the gap between germline ends came to 15 bases. The CDR3 is made up of 14 amino acids. Germline CDR1 reads WSHSY; CDR2 reads SAAADI. The CDR3 DNA reads TGCGCCAGCAGCCCCCCCGACAGCACAGAGACCCAGTACTTC. This sequence encodes CASSPPDSTETQYF.

This chain uses TRBV19 with TRBJ1-2, with 9 bases matching TRBD1. V was pared by 5 bases and J by 4 bases, with 11 bases of the junction left unmatched. The germline gives CDR1 LNHDA, CDR2 SQIVND (reference sequence). The CDR3 extends over 16 amino acids. The CDR3 sequence is CASSGNPGTGFYGYTF. DNA of the CDR3: TGTGCCAGTAGTGGTAACCCCGGGACAGGGTTCTATGGCTACACCTTC.

The chain joins TRBV6-1 to TRBJ1-5, with D unclear. The V gene's germline CDR1 is MNHNS and CDR2 SASEGT. V was pared by 7 bases and J by 1 base, with 11 bases between. The CDR3 sequence is 14 residues long. The CDR3 nucleotides read TGTGCCAGCACCGAGGCAAACAGCAATCAGCCCCAGCATTTT. Protein product: CASTEANSNQPQHF.

Many counts were recorded for this clonotype. The chain uses TRBV6-5 and TRBJ1-5; 7 bases align to TRBD1. With V trimmed by 2 bases and J by 6 bases, 7 bases remained unmatched. The CDR3 loop spans 15 amino acids. Germline CDR1 and CDR2: MNHEY and SVGAGI. CDR3 amino acids: CASSYADRRGQPQHF. In DNA form, the CDR3 reads TGTGCCAGCAGTTACGCGGACAGGAGGGGTCAGCCCCAGCATTTT.

This clonotype came up many times. The V and J genes are TRBV2 and TRBJ2-3, with 9 nucleotides matching TRBD2. V was pared by 3 bases and J by 5 bases, with 6 bases of the junction left unmatched. The length of the CDR3 is 15 residues. CDR1 and CDR2 (germline): SNHLY, FYNNEI. For the CDR3, the DNA is TGTGCCAGCAGTGACCGCGGGAGGGTCGGAGATACGCAGTATTTT. Protein product: CASSDRGRVGDTQYF.

This clonotype has at least ten counts. CDR3 sequence: CASSLGGTGVGGANVLTF. The CDR3 bases are TGTGCCAGCAGCTTAGGAGGGACAGGGGTAGGTGGGGCCAACGTCCTGACTTTC. The chain carries TRBV7-2 and TRBJ2-6; the match to TRBD1 covers 10 bases. V was clipped by 1 base and J by 3 bases; unmatched bases: 6. This CDR3 has 18 residues. Germline CDR1 reads SGHTA; CDR2 reads FQGNSA. Using reference TRBV7-2 and TRBJ2-6 for the parts outside the CDR3, the full variable domain is GAGVSQSPSNKVTEKGKDVELRCDPISGHTALYWYRQSLGQGLEFLIYFQGNSAPDKSGLPSDRFSAERTGGSVSTLTIQRTQQEDSAVYLCASSLGGTGVGGANVLTFGAGSRLTVL.

Many counts were recorded for this clonotype. The chain is built from TRBV6-2 or TRBV6-3 and TRBJ2-7, with 8 positions matching TRBD2. CDR1 and CDR2 from the germline V gene are MNHEY and SVGEGT. Losses at the gene ends were 6 bases for V and 3 bases for J; bases not matched to a gene: 4. This CDR3 is built from 13 residues. CDR3 nucleotide sequence: TGTGCCAGCAGGGAACTAGCGGACTACGAGCAGTACTTC. It translates to CASRELADYEQYF.

This clonotype appeared many times. The chain carries TRBV11-2 and TRBJ2-5; D uncertain. This CDR3 contains 12 residues. Germline CDR1 reads SGHAT; CDR2 reads FQNNGV. V was trimmed by 7 bases and J by 4 bases, leaving 10 bases between them. CDR3 sequence (DNA): TGTGCCAGCACCCCTTACCCAGAGACCCAGTACTTC. Amino acids: CASTPYPETQYF.

V and J are TRBV19 and TRBJ2-1, with 11 bases identical to TRBD2. With 5 bases clipped from V and 7 bases from J, the junction kept 10 bases outside the gene matches. Germline V CDR1 and CDR2: LNHDA, SQIVND (reference sequence). The CDR3 covers 16 residues. The CDR3: CASSSYRLAGRNEQFF. The CDR3 DNA follows: TGTGCCAGTAGTTCCTACCGACTAGCGGGAAGAAATGAGCAGTTCTTC.

V is TRBV19 and J is TRBJ2-1, with D perhaps given as TRBD1 or TRBD2 (5 bases each). Between the trimmed V and J ends, which lost 5 bases and 10 bases, there was a span of 18 bases. Germline CDR1 LNHDA, CDR2 SQIVND (reference sequence). This CDR3 is built from 14 residues. The CDR3 nucleotides read TGTGCCAGTAGTGGGTGGGGGAAGATGGGAGAGCAGTTCTTC. Its protein is CASSGWGKMGEQFF.

There are a few counts of this clonotype. J is TRBJ2-5 and V is TRBV29-1; D perhaps matches TRBD2 (6 bases). Trimming pared 4 bases from V and 4 bases from J, leaving 16 bases between. From germline, CDR1 is SQVTM and CDR2 ANQGSEA. The CDR3 runs to 14 residues. CDR3 amino acids: CSVAGVLVPETQYF. The CDR3 DNA is TGCAGCGTTGCGGGAGTATTAGTCCCAGAGACCCAGTACTTC.

Note on this clonotype: This likely reflects a read error, since a far larger clone is one base away. This chain connects TRBV2 to TRBJ2-3; 13 nucleotides align to TRBD2. There are 16 residues in the CDR3. Trimming removed 3 bases from V and 2 bases from J; junction bases left unmatched: 2. Per the germline V gene, CDR1 is SNHLY and CDR2 is FYNNEI. Written as DNA, the CDR3 is TGTGCCAGCAGTGACGGACTAGCGGGAGTCACAGATACGCAGTATTTT. It translates to CASSDGLAGVTDTQYF. The full variable domain, with the rest looked up from reference TRBV2 and TRBJ2-3, is EPEVTQTPSHQVTQMGQEVILRCVPISNHLYFYWYRQILGQKVEFLVSFYNNEISEKSEIFDDQFSVERPDGSNFTLKIRSTKLEDSAMYFCASSDGLAGVTDTQYFGPGTRLTVL.

This clonotype came up a few times. The gene calls are TRBV6-2 or TRBV6-3 and TRBJ2-7, with D possibly being TRBD2 (6 bases). CDR1 is MNHEY, CDR2 SVGEGT, per germline. Trimming left V 0 bases short and J 3 bases short, with 18 bases between. The CDR3 is made up of 17 amino acids. The CDR3: CASSYSADLSGNYEQYF. The CDR3 DNA reads TGTGCCAGCAGTTACTCGGCTGATCTTAGCGGAAACTACGAGCAGTACTTC.

Many counts were recorded for this clonotype. This sequence joins TRBV28 and TRBJ2-1; D uncertain. The ends were cut back, 5 bases at V and 10 bases at J, with 18 bases in the middle. The CDR3 totals 14 residues. Germline assignment: CDR1 MDHEN and CDR2 SYDVKM. Here the CDR3 reads CASSPHHPQSEQFF. The CDR3 nucleotides read TGTGCCAGCAGTCCCCATCATCCACAGTCGGAGCAGTTCTTC. Looking up the rest from reference TRBV28 and TRBJ2-1 gives the full variable domain: DVKVTQSSRYLVKRTGEKVFLECVQDMDHENMFWYRQDPGLGLRLIYFSYDVKMKEKGDIPEGYSVSREKKERFSLILESASTNQTSMYLCASSPHHPQSEQFFGPGTRLTVL.

This clonotype was seen at least ten times. The chain uses TRBV19 and TRBJ2-2; D not resolved. This CDR3 contains 14 residues. The germline V and J ends were trimmed by 8 bases and 1 base, with 11 bases remaining between them. The germline V gene has CDR1 LNHDA and CDR2 SQIVND (reference sequence). The CDR3 region is CASARYENTGELFF. CDR3 in DNA: TGTGCCAGTGCCCGATACGAGAACACCGGGGAGCTGTTTTTT. Full variable domain (rest looked up from reference TRBV19 and TRBJ2-2): DGGITQSPKYLFRKEGQNVTLSCEQNLNHDAMYWYRQDPGQGLRLIYYSQIVNDFQKGDIAEGYSVSREKKESFPLTVTSAQKNPTAFYLCASARYENTGELFFGEGSRLTVL.

The genes are TRBV5-8 and TRBJ1-2; D perhaps matches TRBD1 (5 bases). Germline V gene data show CDR1 as SGHTS and CDR2 as YDEGEE. The CDR3 runs to 15 residues. V lost 5 bases to trimming and J lost 4 bases, with 18 bases between them. CDR3 sequence: CASRPLGVDIYGYTF. DNA for the CDR3: TGTGCCAGCAGGCCGTTGGGGGTCGACATCTATGGCTACACCTTC. The whole variable domain, remainder taken from reference TRBV5-8 and TRBJ1-2, is EAGVTQSPTHLIKTRGQQATLRCSPISGHTSVYWYQQALGLGLQFLLWYDEGEERNRGNFPPRFSGRQFPNYSSELNVNALELEDSALYLCASRPLGVDIYGYTFGSGTRLTVV.

This clonotype was detected ten times or more. The J gene is TRBJ1-4, the V gene TRBV7-2; D gene unclear. The CDR3 spans 14 residues. Germline values: CDR1 SGHTA, CDR2 FQGNSA. V gave up 2 bases and J gave up 5 bases, with 9 bases separating them. The CDR3, as DNA: TGTGCCAGCAGCTTATTGGAGGGAAATGAAAAACTGTTTTTT. This sequence encodes CASSLLEGNEKLFF.

The table lists this clonotype with many counts. J is TRBJ2-7 and V is TRBV6-2 or TRBV6-3, with 9 bases that match TRBD2. This CDR3 region has 14 residues. After removal of 7 bases from V and 2 bases from J, the junction contained 6 bases not matched to a gene. Germline CDR1 and CDR2: MNHEY and SVGEGT. CDR3 residues: CASTHSGRAYEQYF. The CDR3, as DNA: TGTGCCAGCACCCATAGCGGGAGAGCCTACGAGCAGTACTTC.

This clonotype was counted a few times. The chain links TRBV28 to TRBJ1-5; D uncertain. The V gene lost 4 bases and the J gene lost 7 bases, with 11 bases spanning the gap. The CDR3 runs 13 residues. Germline values: CDR1 MDHEN, CDR2 SYDVKM. The CDR3 coding sequence is TGTGCCAGCAGTTGGGTGTTTGGGCAGCCCCAGCATTTT. It encodes CASSWVFGQPQHF.

This clonotype has ten or more counts. This chain uses TRBV7-9 with TRBJ2-5; 10 nucleotides line up with TRBD2. This CDR3 contains 17 residues. Germline CDR1 reads SEHNR; CDR2 reads FQNEAQ (reference sequence). V was pared by 1 base and J by 1 base, with 6 bases of the junction left unmatched. The CDR3 region has the DNA TGTGCCAGCAGCTTAGGGGTACTAGCGGGGCTCCAAGAGACCCAGTACTTC. Protein: CASSLGVLAGLQETQYF.

This clonotype was recorded many times. V and J are TRBV11-3 and TRBJ2-7; no clear D. Between the trimmed V and J ends, which lost 3 bases and 4 bases, there was a span of 7 bases. Germline V gives CDR1 SGHNT, CDR2 YENEEA. This CDR3 spans 12 amino acids. As DNA, the CDR3 is TGTGCCAGCAGCTTTATGAGGTACGAGCAGTACTTC. Its protein product is CASSFMRYEQYF.

This clonotype occurred many times. This chain joins TRBV20-1 and TRBJ2-7; 9 bases agree with TRBD1. The germline CDR1 and CDR2 sequences are DFQATT and SNEGSKA (reference sequence). This CDR3 comprises 13 residues. V trimming: 6 bases; J trimming: 4 bases; junction bases outside the gene matches: 7. The CDR3, as DNA: TGCAGTGCAACCACAGGGGGCGTATACGAGCAGTACTTC. Translated: CSATTGGVYEQYF.

This clonotype was detected ten times or more. J is TRBJ2-7 and V is TRBV2; D not certain. The CDR3 loop spans 14 amino acids. CDR1 SNHLY and CDR2 FYNNEI come from the germline V gene. Trimming took off 4 bases at V and 1 base at J, with 11 bases between the two ends. CDR3 region: CASSVLGPSYEQYF. DNA for the CDR3: TGTGCCAGCAGTGTCCTAGGACCATCCTACGAGCAGTACTTC.